In this sample, the clone carrying this TCR beta chain turned up a few times. Antigen unknown. One end of the junction does not line up with germline, which may come from a read error. This entry comes from a study of beta chain features in type 1 diabetes. General study points: For patients, the naive, central memory and Treg TCRB repertoires appeared more alike than for healthy donors. Sequencing from cDNA could over-represent high-TCR-expressing cells. Across all four CD4+ subsets, people with type 1 diabetes showed modestly shorter TCRB CDR3s. A possible short-template PCR bias applies equally to patients and controls.

The CDR3 is made up of 10 amino acids. Germline loops: CDR1 MNHEY, CDR2 SMNVEV (reference sequence). Expressed TCRB transcripts got sequenced, as all isolated RNA was reverse transcribed. Naive, central memory and regulatory T cell samples averaged around 3.5 million immunoSEQ reads each. The repertoire was sequenced with immunoSEQ multiplex PCR; TCRdb's copy has only in-frame clones and lacks some. The data hold about 52,000 clones, with under 55% observed a single time. The V gene is TRBV27, the J gene TRBJ2-7, with D maybe TRBD2 (7 bases). The sample consisted of Tregs from blood. The source is a man younger than 45 with type 1 diabetes. The CDR3 DNA follows: TGTGCCAGCGGGAGGGACACCTCGTGGTTC. Translation gives CASGRDTSWF.